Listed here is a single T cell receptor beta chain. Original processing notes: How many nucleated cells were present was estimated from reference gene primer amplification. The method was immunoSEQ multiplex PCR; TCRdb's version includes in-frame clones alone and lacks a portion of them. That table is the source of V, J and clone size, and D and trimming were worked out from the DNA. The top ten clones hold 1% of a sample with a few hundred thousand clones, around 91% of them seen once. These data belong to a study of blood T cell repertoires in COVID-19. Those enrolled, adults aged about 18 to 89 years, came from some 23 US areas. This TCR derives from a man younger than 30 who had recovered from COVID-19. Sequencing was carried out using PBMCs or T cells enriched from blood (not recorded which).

The DNA of the CDR3 is TGTGCCAGCAGCACGTTTAGCTCCTACGAGCAGTACTTC. It codes for CASSTFSSYEQYF. This sequence joins TRBV7-2 and TRBJ2-7; D unclear. The CDR3 contains 13 residues. The ends were cut back, 5 bases at V and 0 bases at J, with 8 bases in the middle. Germline CDR1 SGHTA, CDR2 FQGNSA.